This entry concerns a single T cell receptor beta chain. Germline and junction disagree at one end, which may indicate a read error. Total RNA (roughly 550 ng) served as template for TCR beta cDNA synthesis primed by a constant-region primer. Nested multiplex PCR, run for three rounds with slightly modified ARM-PCR, yielded TCR beta libraries. TRBV1-TRBV30 forward and Cbeta reverse primers drove the first two roughly 10-cycle rounds. MiXCR, run by TCRdb on the multiplex PCR reads, gives a single entry per CDR3 protein. The data contain nearly 200,000 distinct CDR3 sequences, about two thirds of them singletons. The sample belongs to a study of tumor-infiltrating lymphocytes in primary liver carcinoma. Turning to the study itself: Those enrolled were patients of both sexes, who were aged 30 to 69 years. Tissue type made little difference to sample yields of roughly 3.5 to 7.13 million productive TCRbeta reads.

For blood RNA, unsorted whole blood served as the source, and germline DNA was extracted too. This CDR3 spans 15 amino acids. The germline gives CDR1 LGHNA, CDR2 YNFKEQ. Sequenced sample: peripheral blood. This clonotype was sampled from an older woman with primary liver carcinoma and hepatitis B virus infection. This rearrangement joins TRBV4-2 to TRBJ2-2, with TRBD2 matching over 8 bases. CDR3: CASSPGREVIGELFF. The DNA of the CDR3 is TGTGCCAGCAGCCCGGGGCGGGAGGTAATCGGGGAGTTGTTTTTT.